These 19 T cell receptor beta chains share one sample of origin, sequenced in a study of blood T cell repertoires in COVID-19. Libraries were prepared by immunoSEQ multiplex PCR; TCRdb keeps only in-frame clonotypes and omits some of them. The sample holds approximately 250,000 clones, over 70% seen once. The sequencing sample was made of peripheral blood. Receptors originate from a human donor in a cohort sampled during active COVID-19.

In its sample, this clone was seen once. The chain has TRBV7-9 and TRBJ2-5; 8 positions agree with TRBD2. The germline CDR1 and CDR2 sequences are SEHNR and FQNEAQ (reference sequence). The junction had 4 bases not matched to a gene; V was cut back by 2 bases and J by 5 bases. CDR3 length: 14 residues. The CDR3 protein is CASSLSGGKETQYF. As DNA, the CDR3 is TGTGCCAGCAGCTTATCGGGGGGGAAGGAGACCCAGTACTTC.

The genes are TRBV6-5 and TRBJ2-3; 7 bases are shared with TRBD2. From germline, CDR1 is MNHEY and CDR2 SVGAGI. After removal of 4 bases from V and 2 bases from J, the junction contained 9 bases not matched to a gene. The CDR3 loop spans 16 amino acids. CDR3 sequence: CASSLTYGGTTDTQYF. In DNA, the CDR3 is TGTGCCAGCAGTTTAACTTACGGGGGGACCACAGATACGCAGTATTTT.

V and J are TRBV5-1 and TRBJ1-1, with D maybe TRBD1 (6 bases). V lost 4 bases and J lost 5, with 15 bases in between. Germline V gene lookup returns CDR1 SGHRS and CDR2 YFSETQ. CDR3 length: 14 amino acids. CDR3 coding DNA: TGCGCCAGCAGCCTGGGGGGGCAGGTTACTGAAGCTTTCTTT. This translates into CASSLGGQVTEAFF.

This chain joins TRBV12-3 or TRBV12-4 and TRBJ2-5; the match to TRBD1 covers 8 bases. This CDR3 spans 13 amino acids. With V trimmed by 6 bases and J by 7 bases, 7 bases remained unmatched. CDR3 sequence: CASRNPGGGTQYF. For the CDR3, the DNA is TGTGCCAGCAGGAACCCAGGGGGCGGGACCCAGTACTTC.

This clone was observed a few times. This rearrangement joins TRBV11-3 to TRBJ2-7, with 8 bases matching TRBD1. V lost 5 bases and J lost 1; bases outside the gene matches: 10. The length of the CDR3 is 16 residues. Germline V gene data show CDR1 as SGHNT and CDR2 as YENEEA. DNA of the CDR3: TGTGCCAGCAGCCAGACAGGGGACAATCCTTCCTACGAGCAGTACTTC. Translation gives CASSQTGDNPSYEQYF.

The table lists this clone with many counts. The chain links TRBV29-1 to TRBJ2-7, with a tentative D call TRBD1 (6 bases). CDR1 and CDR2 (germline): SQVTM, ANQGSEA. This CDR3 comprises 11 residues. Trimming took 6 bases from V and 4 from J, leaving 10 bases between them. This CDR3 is CSVGTSYEQYF. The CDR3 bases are TGCAGCGTGGGGACAAGTTACGAGCAGTACTTC.

The CDR3 reads CATGNSGGAPDTQYF. The CDR3 DNA reads TGTGCCACCGGAAATAGCGGGGGGGCCCCAGATACGCAGTATTTT. V and J are TRBV24-1 and TRBJ2-3; the match to TRBD2 covers 11 bases. Germline V lookup: CDR1 KGHDR, CDR2 SFDVKD. V shed 9 bases and J 4 bases; nucleotides not matched to a gene: 8. The CDR3 consists of 15 residues.

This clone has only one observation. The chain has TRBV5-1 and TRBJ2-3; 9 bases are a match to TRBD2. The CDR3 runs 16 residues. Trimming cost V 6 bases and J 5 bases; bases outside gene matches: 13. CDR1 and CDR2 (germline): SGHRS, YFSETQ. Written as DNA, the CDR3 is TGCGCCAGCACTCTGAGTGCGGGGGGGCCCCAAGATACGCAGTATTTT. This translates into CASTLSAGGPQDTQYF.

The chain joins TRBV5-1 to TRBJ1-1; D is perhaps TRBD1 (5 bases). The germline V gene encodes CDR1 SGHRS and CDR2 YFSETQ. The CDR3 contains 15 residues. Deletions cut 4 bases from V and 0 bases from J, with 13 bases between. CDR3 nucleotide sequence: TGCGCCAGCAGCGGACCGCAGGGCTTGAACACTGAAGCTTTCTTT. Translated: CASSGPQGLNTEAFF.

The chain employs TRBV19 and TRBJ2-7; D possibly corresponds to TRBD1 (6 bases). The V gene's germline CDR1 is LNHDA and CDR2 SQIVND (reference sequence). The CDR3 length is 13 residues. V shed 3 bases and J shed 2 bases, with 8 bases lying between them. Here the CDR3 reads CASSIPGAYEQYF. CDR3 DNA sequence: TGTGCCAGTAGTATCCCAGGGGCCTACGAGCAGTACTTC.

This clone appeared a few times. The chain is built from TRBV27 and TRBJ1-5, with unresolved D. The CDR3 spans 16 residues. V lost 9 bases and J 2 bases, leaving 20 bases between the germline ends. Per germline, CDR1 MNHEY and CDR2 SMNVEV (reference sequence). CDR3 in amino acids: CASARTGTSGNQPQHF. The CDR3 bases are TGTGCCAGTGCTCGGACGGGAACTTCCGGCAATCAGCCCCAGCATTTT.

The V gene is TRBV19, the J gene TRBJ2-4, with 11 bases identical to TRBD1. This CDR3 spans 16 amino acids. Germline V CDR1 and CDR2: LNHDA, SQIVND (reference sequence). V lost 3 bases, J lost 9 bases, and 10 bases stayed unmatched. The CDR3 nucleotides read TGTGCCAGTAGTATCCACTCCGGGACAGGGGGAACCATTCAGTACTTC. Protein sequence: CASSIHSGTGGTIQYF.

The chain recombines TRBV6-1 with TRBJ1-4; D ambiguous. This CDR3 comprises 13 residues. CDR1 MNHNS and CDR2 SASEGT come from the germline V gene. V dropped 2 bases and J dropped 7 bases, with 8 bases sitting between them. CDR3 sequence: CASSELGSEKLFF. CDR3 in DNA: TGTGCCAGCAGTGAACTCGGGAGTGAAAAACTGTTTTTT.

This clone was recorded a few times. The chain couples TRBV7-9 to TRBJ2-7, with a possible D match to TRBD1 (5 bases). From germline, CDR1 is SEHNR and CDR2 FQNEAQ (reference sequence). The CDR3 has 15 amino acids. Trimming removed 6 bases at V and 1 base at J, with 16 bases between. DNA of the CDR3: TGTGCCAGCAGTCTTAGTGGTGACAGATCCTACGAGCAGTACTTC. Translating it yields CASSLSGDRSYEQYF. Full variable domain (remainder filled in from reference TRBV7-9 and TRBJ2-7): DTGVSQNPRHKITKRGQNVTFRCDPISEHNRLYWYRQTLGQGPEFLTYFQNEAQLEKSRLLSDRFSAERPKGSFSTLEIQRTEQGDSAMYLCASSLSGDRSYEQYFGPGTRLTVT.

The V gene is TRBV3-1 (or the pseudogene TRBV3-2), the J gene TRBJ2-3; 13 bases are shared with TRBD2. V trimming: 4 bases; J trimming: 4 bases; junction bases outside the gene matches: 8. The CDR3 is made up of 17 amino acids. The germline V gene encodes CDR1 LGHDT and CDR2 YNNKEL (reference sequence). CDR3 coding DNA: TGTGCCAGCAGCCGTTGGACTAGCGGGAGTTTCGCAGATACGCAGTATTTT. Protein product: CASSRWTSGSFADTQYF.

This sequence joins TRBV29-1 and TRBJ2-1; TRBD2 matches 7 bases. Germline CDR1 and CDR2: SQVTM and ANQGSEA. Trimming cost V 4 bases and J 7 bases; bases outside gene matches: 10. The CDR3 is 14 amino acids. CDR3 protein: CSVGRLARVNEQFF. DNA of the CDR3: TGCAGCGTTGGAAGACTAGCACGGGTGAATGAGCAGTTCTTC.

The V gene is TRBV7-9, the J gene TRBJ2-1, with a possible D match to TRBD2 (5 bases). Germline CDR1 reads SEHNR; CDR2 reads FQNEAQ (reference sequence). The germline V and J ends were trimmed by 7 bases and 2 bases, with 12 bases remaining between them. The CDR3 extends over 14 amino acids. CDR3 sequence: CASIHPEAYNEQFF. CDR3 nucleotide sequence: TGTGCCAGCATCCATCCGGAGGCCTACAATGAGCAGTTCTTC.

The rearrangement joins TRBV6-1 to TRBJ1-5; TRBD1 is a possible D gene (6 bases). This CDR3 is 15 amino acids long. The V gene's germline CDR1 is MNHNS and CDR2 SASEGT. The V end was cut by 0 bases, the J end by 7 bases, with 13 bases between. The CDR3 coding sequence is TGTGCCAGCAGTGAAGCGGGGGGGGGCGCCCAGCCCCAGCATTTT. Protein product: CASSEAGGGAQPQHF.

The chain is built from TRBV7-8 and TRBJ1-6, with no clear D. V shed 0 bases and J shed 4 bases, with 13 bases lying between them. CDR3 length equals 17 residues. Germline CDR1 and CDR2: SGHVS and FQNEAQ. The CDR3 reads CASSLASGGSYNSPLHF. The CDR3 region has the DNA TGTGCCAGCAGCTTAGCGTCGGGAGGGTCGTATAATTCACCCCTCCACTTT.